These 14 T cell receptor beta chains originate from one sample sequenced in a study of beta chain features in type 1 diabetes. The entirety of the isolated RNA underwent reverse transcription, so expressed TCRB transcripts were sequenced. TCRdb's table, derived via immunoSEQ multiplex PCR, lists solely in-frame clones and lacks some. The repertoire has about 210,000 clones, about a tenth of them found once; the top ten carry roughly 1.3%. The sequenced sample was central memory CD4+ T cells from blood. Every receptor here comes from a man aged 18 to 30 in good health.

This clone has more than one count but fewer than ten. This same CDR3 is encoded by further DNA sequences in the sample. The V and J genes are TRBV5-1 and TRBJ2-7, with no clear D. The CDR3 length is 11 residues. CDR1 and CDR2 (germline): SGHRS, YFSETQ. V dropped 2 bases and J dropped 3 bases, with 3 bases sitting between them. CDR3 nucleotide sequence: TGCGCCAGCAGCTTAGACTACGAGCAGTACTTC. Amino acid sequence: CASSLDYEQYF.

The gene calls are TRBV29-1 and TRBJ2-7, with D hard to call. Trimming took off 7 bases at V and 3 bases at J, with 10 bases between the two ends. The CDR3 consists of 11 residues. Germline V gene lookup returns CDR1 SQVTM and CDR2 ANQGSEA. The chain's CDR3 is CSASDGYEQYF. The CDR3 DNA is TGCAGCGCCTCGGACGGCTACGAGCAGTACTTC.

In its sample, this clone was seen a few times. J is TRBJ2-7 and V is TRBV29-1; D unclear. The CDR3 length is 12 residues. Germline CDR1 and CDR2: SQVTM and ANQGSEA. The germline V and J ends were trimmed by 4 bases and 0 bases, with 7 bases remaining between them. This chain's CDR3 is CSVGWSSYEQYF. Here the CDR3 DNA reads TGCAGCGTTGGTTGGAGCTCCTACGAGCAGTACTTC.

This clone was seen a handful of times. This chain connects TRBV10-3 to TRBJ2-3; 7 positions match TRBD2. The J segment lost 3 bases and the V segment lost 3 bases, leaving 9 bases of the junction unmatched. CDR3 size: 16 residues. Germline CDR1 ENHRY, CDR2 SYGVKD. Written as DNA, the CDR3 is TGTGCCATCAGTGACGCACAGCGGGGAGGGACAGATACGCAGTATTTT. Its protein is CAISDAQRGGTDTQYF.

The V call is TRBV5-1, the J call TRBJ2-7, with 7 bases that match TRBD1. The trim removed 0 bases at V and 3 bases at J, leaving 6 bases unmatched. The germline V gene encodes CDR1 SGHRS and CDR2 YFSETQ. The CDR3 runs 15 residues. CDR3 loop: CASSLETGRDYEQYF. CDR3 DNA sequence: TGCGCCAGCAGCTTGGAGACAGGGCGCGACTACGAGCAGTACTTC.

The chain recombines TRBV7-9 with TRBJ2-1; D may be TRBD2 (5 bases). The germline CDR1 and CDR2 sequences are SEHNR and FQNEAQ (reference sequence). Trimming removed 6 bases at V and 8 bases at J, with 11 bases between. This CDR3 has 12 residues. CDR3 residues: CASRLDGDEQFF. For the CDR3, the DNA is TGTGCCAGCAGACTGGACGGGGATGAGCAGTTCTTC.

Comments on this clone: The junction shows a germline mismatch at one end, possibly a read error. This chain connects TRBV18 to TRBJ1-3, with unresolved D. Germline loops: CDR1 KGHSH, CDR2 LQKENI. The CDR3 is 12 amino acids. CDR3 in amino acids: CATSSSGNTIYF. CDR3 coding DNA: TGTGCCACCTCATCGTCTGGAAACACCATATATTTT.

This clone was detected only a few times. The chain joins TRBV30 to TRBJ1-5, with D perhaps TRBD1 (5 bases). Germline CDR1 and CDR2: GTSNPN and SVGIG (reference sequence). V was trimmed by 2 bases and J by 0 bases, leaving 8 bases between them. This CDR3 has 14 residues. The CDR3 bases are TGTGCCTGGAGTCCAGGGTATAGCAATCAGCCCCAGCATTTT. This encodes CAWSPGYSNQPQHF.

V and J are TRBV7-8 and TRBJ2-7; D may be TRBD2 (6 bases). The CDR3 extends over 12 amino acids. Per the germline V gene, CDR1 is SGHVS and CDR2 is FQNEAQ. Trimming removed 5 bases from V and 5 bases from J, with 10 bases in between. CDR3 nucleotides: TGTGCCAGCAGCCGACTAGTCCACGAGCAGTACTTC. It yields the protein CASSRLVHEQYF.

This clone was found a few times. CDR3 bases: TGTGCCAGCAGCCCCCTAGGAACAGGGGGAGATACGCAGTATTTT. Translation: CASSPLGTGGDTQYF. The V and J genes are TRBV9 and TRBJ2-3; 8 nucleotides align to TRBD1. CDR1 and CDR2 (germline): SGDLS, YYNGEE. The CDR3 totals 15 residues. Unmatched junction bases numbered 9, after V lost 4 bases and J lost 5 bases.

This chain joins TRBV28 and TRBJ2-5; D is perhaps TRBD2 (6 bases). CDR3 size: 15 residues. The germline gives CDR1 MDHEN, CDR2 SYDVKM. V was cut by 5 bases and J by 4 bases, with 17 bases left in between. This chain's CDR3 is CASSRPRGRGETQYF. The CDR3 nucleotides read TGTGCCAGCAGTCGCCCCCGAGGGCGGGGAGAGACCCAGTACTTC.

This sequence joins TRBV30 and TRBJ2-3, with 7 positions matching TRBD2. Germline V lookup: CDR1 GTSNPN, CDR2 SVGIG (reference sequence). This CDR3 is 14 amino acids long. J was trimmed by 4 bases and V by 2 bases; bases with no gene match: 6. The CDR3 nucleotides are TGTGCCTGGAGTCGGATTGCGGGAGCAGATACGCAGTATTTT. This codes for CAWSRIAGADTQYF.

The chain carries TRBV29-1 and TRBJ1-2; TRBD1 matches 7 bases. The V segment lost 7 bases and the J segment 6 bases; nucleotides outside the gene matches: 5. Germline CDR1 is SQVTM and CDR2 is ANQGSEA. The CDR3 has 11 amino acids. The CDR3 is CSASGGDGYTF. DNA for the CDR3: TGCAGCGCTTCAGGGGGTGATGGCTACACCTTC.

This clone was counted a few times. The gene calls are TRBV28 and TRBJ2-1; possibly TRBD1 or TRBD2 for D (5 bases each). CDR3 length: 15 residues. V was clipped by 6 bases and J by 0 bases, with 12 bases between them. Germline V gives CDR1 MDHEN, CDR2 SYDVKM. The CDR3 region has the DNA TGTGCCAGCAGCACGGGGCGGAGCTCCTACAATGAGCAGTTCTTC. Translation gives CASSTGRSSYNEQFF. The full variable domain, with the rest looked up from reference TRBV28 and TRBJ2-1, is DVKVTQSSRYLVKRTGEKVFLECVQDMDHENMFWYRQDPGLGLRLIYFSYDVKMKEKGDIPEGYSVSREKKERFSLILESASTNQTSMYLCASSTGRSSYNEQFFGPGTRLTVL.